These T cell receptor beta chains were read from a single sample in a study of shared clonotypes between healthy human individuals. Sequenced by immunoSEQ multiplex PCR; TCRdb stores in-frame clones only, minus some. The table lists approximately 2.3 million clones, approximately 93% of them singletons. Sample: naive CD4+ T cells from PBMCs. These receptors were collected from a young man in good health. Some clones in this sample may be carry-over from other donors' samples. Both conserved end residues are part of each CDR3. The order of the fields is clone size, V gene, J gene, D gene, CDR3 DNA, CDR3 protein. The D gene is left open where the match is weak. A row's size may be missing; if present it is once, few, many or a size class.

-	TRBV27	TRBJ1-2	TRBD1	TGTGCCAGCAGCTCCCTCAGGGGGGGGAGGGACTATGGCTACACCTTC	CASSSLRGGRDYGYTF
-	TRBV9	TRBJ1-4	-	TGTGCCAGCAGCCGACGGACGGCTAATGAAAAACTGTTTTTT	CASSRRTANEKLFF
-	TRBV28	TRBJ2-5	-	TGTGCCAGCAGTTTAGGGCCGGCACAAGAGACCCAGTACTTC	CASSLGPAQETQYF
-	TRBV5-4	TRBJ2-7	TRBD2	TGTGCCAGCAGCCCGGGGGGACTAGCGGACTACGAGCAGTACTTC	CASSPGGLADYEQYF
-	TRBV5-4	TRBJ2-7	TRBD1	TGTGCCAGCAGCTTGGGCTCTGGACAGGGATTGATTGAGCAGTACTTC	CASSLGSGQGLIEQYF
-	TRBV6-5	TRBJ1-1	-	TGTGCCAGCAGTTACGGCAGGGTGAACACTGAAGCTTTCTTT	CASSYGRVNTEAFF
-	TRBV29-1	TRBJ1-1	-	TGCAGTACGATCGTTGACACTGAAGCTTTCTTT	CSTIVDTEAFF
-	TRBV6-1	TRBJ1-4	-	TGTGCCAGCAGTGAAGGTTGGGCGGGCCCTCTGAGAGAAAAACTGTTTTTT	CASSEGWAGPLREKLFF
-	TRBV28	TRBJ1-5	-	TGTGCCAGCAGTTTAAGGGCAGGGTCCCTTAGCAATCAGCCCCAGCATTTT	CASSLRAGSLSNQPQHF
-	TRBV9	TRBJ2-2	-	TGTGCCAGCAGCGTAGTAAGAGGGGAGCTGTTTTTT	CASSVVRGELFF
-	TRBV19	TRBJ2-7	TRBD1	TGTGCCAGTAGTTTAACCGGGACAGGGGGCAGATACGAGCAGTACTTC	CASSLTGTGGRYEQYF
once	TRBV7-2	TRBJ2-3	-	TGTGCCAGCAGCTTCCGGGGCGTGGCGGATAGCACAGATACGCAGTATTTT	CASSFRGVADSTDTQYF
-	TRBV5-1	TRBJ2-1	TRBD2	TGCGCCAGCAGCCCCCGGGAGGGGATGGGGTACAATGAGCAGTTCTTC	CASSPREGMGYNEQFF
once	TRBV11-2	TRBJ1-3	-	TGTGCCAGCAGCAAACAGGGAGGCTCTGGAAACACCATATATTTT	CASSKQGGSGNTIYF
-	TRBV9	TRBJ2-5	-	TGTGCCAGCAGCGTAGTTGGCCAAGAGACCCAGTACTTC	CASSVVGQETQYF
-	TRBV6-5	TRBJ1-2	TRBD1	TGTGCCAGCAGTCCGGACAGGAAGGGGTATGGCTACACCTTC	CASSPDRKGYGYTF
-	TRBV4-2	TRBJ2-3	-	TGTGCCAGCAGCCACCCAATTGGCACAGATACGCAGTATTTT	CASSHPIGTDTQYF
-	TRBV30	TRBJ2-7	-	TGTGCCTGGACGCCAGGGAGAAACTACGAGCAGTACTTC	CAWTPGRNYEQYF
-	TRBV5-4	TRBJ2-1	TRBD2	TGTGCCAGCAGCATGACTAGCGGGAGTTACAATGAGCAGTTCTTC	CASSMTSGSYNEQFF
-	TRBV5-6	TRBJ1-1	-	TGTGCCAGCAGCCCGGAGACAGGCCAGAACACTGAAGCTTTCTTT	CASSPETGQNTEAFF
once	TRBV11-3	TRBJ2-3	-	TGTGCCAGCAGCTTAGGAGGGATGGATACGCAGTATTTT	CASSLGGMDTQYF
-	TRBV18	TRBJ2-1	-	TGTGCCAGCTCACCAAGTAGGGATGAGCAGTTCTTC	CASSPSRDEQFF
-	TRBV12-2	TRBJ1-4	-	TGTGCAAGTCGCCCAGGGACAGGGAAGGATGAAAAACTGTTTTTT	CASRPGTGKDEKLFF
-	TRBV5-4	TRBJ2-7	TRBD1	TGTGCCAGCAGCGGACCGACCGGGACAGGGGGCGGGAGCTCCTACGAGCAGTACTTC	CASSGPTGTGGGSSYEQYF
once	TRBV18	TRBJ2-7	-	TGTGCCAGCCCCGAGGGGGACCGCTCCTACGAGCAGTACTTC	CASPEGDRSYEQYF
-	TRBV11-2	TRBJ2-3	-	TGTGCCAGCAGCTTCAGCGCTCTGGGGGCAGATACGCAGTATTTT	CASSFSALGADTQYF
-	TRBV28	TRBJ2-1	TRBD2	TGTGCCAGCAGCCGGGGACTAGCGGGAGGGTACAATGAGCAGTTCTTC	CASSRGLAGGYNEQFF
-	TRBV6-5	TRBJ2-5	-	TGTGCCAGCAACGCCAACGGGCCTCAAGAGACCCAGTACTTC	CASNANGPQETQYF
-	TRBV28	TRBJ1-1	-	TGTGCCAGCAGTTTCCCGGGGCGGACTGAAGCTTTCTTT	CASSFPGRTEAFF
-	TRBV6-6	TRBJ2-2	-	TGTGCCAGCACCGACCGTTTGGTCACCGGGGAGCTGTTTTTT	CASTDRLVTGELFF
-	TRBV5-1	TRBJ1-4	-	TGCGCCAGCAGCTTGGCGAATTCTGGCGAAAAACTGTTTTTT	CASSLANSGEKLFF
-	TRBV28	TRBJ2-2	TRBD2	TGTGCCAGCAGTTTTCTTAGCGGGAGTATCACCGGGGAGCTGTTTTTT	CASSFLSGSITGELFF
-	TRBV7-9	TRBJ1-1	TRBD1	TGTGCCAGCAGCTTAGTGCCCGGGACAGGGGCCGGGAACACTGAAGCTTTCTTT	CASSLVPGTGAGNTEAFF
-	TRBV5-1	TRBJ1-1	-	TGCGCCAGCAGTCCAGGGCCCGCGAACACTGAAGCTTTCTTT	CASSPGPANTEAFF
-	TRBV4-2	TRBJ1-5	TRBD1	TGTGCCAGCAGCCAAGAACTACGGGACAGGGTCTATAATCAGCCCCAGCATTTT	CASSQELRDRVYNQPQHF
-	TRBV19	TRBJ1-2	-	TGTGCCAGTAGTAAATTGGGGCCGGCAGGCAACTATGGCTACACCTTC	CASSKLGPAGNYGYTF
-	TRBV2	TRBJ2-1	TRBD1	TGTGCCAGCAGTTATGGACAGGTCTACAATGAGCAGTTCTTC	CASSYGQVYNEQFF
-	TRBV30	TRBJ1-5	-	TGTGCCTGGAGTATAGCTGATTATAGCAATCAGCCCCAGCATTTT	CAWSIADYSNQPQHF
-	TRBV28	TRBJ1-5	TRBD1	TGTGCCAGTTTGACAGGGGGGGCCTATAGCAATCAGCCCCAGCATTTT	CASLTGGAYSNQPQHF
-	TRBV5-6	TRBJ2-5	-	TGTGCCAGCAGCGATAGCGGATTCCAAGAGACCCAGTACTTC	CASSDSGFQETQYF
-	TRBV19	TRBJ2-2	TRBD2	TGTGCCAGTAGTATCCTTGGGGCTAGCGGGAGTGGGGAGCTGTTTTTT	CASSILGASGSGELFF
once	TRBV6-4	TRBJ2-1	-	TGTGCCAGCAGTATGGGGAGATACAATGAGCAGTTCTTC	CASSMGRYNEQFF
-	TRBV5-6	TRBJ2-2	-	TGTGCCAGCAGCTCCTTCCTTGGGATGAACACCGGGGAGCTGTTTTTT	CASSSFLGMNTGELFF
-	TRBV30	TRBJ1-6	-	TGTGCCTGGACGGGGCCCCCTCTTCTTAATTCACCCCTCCACTTT	CAWTGPPLLNSPLHF
-	TRBV15	TRBJ1-5	-	TGTGCCACCAGCAGAGGTGGAGATCAGCCCCAGCATTTT	CATSRGGDQPQHF
-	TRBV7-9	TRBJ2-4	-	TGTGCCAGCAGCTTAGTCGCAGGGGCAGGCGATGTAGCCAAAAACATTCAGTACTTC	CASSLVAGAGDVAKNIQYF
-	TRBV27	TRBJ2-3	-	TGTGCCAGCAGCCCCACCCCCTCTAGCGAAATCACAGATACGCAGTATTTT	CASSPTPSSEITDTQYF
-	TRBV7-8	TRBJ2-7	-	TGTGCCAGCAGCCGCTCCGGGACACCCTCCGAGCAGTACTTC	CASSRSGTPSEQYF
few	TRBV28	TRBJ1-5	-	TGTGCCAGCAGACGTTCCCCTGGAGGCAATCAGCCCCAGCATTTT	CASRRSPGGNQPQHF
-	TRBV7-9	TRBJ1-1	-	TGTGCCAGCAGCTTAGAGACCTTGGAGGCTTTCTTT	CASSLETLEAFF
-	TRBV19	TRBJ2-6	-	TGTGCCAGTAGTACCATCCCCGACGGACTCTCTGGGGCCAACGTCCTGACTTTC	CASSTIPDGLSGANVLTF
-	TRBV5-1	TRBJ1-1	TRBD1	TGCGCCAGCAGCCAACAGGGGGGAAACACTGAAGCTTTCTTT	CASSQQGGNTEAFF
once	TRBV5-1	TRBJ2-7	TRBD2	TGCGCCAGCAGCTTATTAGGGACTAGCGTGTCCTACGAGCAGTACTTC	CASSLLGTSVSYEQYF
-	TRBV28	TRBJ2-7	-	TGTGCCAGCAGCCCGCCAGCGGGTTCCGCCTACGAGCAGTACTTC	CASSPPAGSAYEQYF
once	TRBV5-1	TRBJ2-5	TRBD1	TGCGCCAGCGGGAAGACAGGGATGGAGACCCAGTACTTC	CASGKTGMETQYF